The 2 T cell receptor beta chains given below trace back to one sample, sequenced in a study of identical twins. TCRdb used MiXCR to reprocess the 5' RACE reads, holding one entry per CDR3 protein. The sample consists of approximately 680,000 distinct CDR3 sequences, 7.1% of them appearing once. The sample was also linked to a second study, of yellow fever vaccine responses in identical twins.

Sequences were obtained from PBMCs. The receptors derive from a woman between 18 and 29 years old in good health.

This clonotype was seen at least ten times. The rearrangement uses TRBV5-4 and TRBJ2-1; D perhaps matches TRBD2 (6 bases). The CDR3 length is 13 residues. Germline lookup yields CDR1 SGHNT and CDR2 YYREEE (reference sequence). V lost 7 bases, J lost 5 bases, and 13 bases lay in between. The CDR3 DNA reads TGTGCCAGCGGGACTTTGGTTAACAATGAGCAGTTCTTC. It codes for CASGTLVNNEQFF.

This clonotype has just a few counts. V usage is TRBV20-1 and J usage is TRBJ1-5; D is undetermined. In germline, CDR1 is DFQATT, CDR2 SNEGSKA (reference sequence). The CDR3 sequence is 13 residues long. Trimming removed 3 bases at V and 3 bases at J, with 9 bases between. Written as DNA, the CDR3 is TGCAGTGCTAGGGACGGGGTCAATCAGCCCCAGCATTTT. Translating gives CSARDGVNQPQHF.